The clone carrying this TCR beta chain was detected ten times or more. CDR3 length: 15 residues. CDR1 is SEHNR, CDR2 FQNEAQ, per germline (reference sequence). The ends were cut back, 5 bases at V and 5 bases at J, with 15 bases in the middle. The sample comes from a study of T-cell memory formation after mild COVID-19. TCRdb fed the 5' RACE reads into MiXCR, producing one record per CDR3 protein. The sample shows some 31,000 distinct CDR3 sequences, roughly 12% of them seen only once. The V and J genes are TRBV7-9 and TRBJ1-4; D is undetermined. The sequence came from an adult woman who had mild COVID-19 (a few samples of this study predate the infection). Cell type and time point are not known. The sequenced material came from PBMCs or a T cell subset sorted from them (not recorded which). The CDR3 DNA is TGTGCCAGCAGCCCCTCAGCGAGAGGAAATGAAAAACTGTTTTTT. Its translation: CASSPSARGNEKLFF.